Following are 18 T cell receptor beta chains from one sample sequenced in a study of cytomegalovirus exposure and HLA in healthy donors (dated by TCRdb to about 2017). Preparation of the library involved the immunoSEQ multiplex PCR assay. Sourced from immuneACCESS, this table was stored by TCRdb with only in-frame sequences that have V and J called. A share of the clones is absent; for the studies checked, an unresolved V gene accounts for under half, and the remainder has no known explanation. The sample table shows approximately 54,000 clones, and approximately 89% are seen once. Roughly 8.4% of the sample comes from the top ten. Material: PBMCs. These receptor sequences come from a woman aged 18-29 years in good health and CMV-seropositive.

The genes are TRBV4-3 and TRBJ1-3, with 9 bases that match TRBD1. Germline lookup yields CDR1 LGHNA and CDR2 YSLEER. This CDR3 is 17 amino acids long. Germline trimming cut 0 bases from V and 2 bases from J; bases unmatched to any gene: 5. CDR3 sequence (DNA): TGCGCCAGCAGCCAAGATCCAGGACAGGGGCCTGGAAACACCATATATTTT. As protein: CASSQDPGQGPGNTIYF.

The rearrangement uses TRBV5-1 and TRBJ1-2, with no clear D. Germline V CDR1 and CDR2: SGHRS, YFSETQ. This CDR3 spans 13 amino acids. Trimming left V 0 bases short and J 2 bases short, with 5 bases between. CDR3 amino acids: CASSLGQNYGYTF. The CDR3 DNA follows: TGCGCCAGCAGCTTGGGTCAGAACTATGGCTACACCTTC.

The CDR3: CASSQGQSNEQFF. CDR3 in DNA: TGTGCCAGCAGCCAAGGACAGTCTAATGAGCAGTTCTTC. This chain links TRBV7-3 with TRBJ2-1; D possibly corresponds to TRBD1 (6 bases). Germline CDR1 SGHTA, CDR2 FQGTGA. The CDR3 sequence is 13 residues long. V lost 5 bases and J lost 7, with 12 bases in between.

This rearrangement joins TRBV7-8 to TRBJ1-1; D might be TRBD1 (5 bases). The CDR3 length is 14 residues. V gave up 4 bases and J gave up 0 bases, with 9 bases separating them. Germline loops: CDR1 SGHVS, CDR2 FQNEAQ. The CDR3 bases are TGTGCCAGCAGCTCAGAGACAGTGAACACTGAAGCTTTCTTT. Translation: CASSSETVNTEAFF.

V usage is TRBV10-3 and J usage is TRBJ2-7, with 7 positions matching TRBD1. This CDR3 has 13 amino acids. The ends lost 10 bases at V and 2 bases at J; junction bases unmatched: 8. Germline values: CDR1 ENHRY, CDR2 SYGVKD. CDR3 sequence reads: CATLGTAPYEQYF. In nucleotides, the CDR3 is TGTGCCACCCTCGGGACAGCCCCCTACGAGCAGTACTTC.

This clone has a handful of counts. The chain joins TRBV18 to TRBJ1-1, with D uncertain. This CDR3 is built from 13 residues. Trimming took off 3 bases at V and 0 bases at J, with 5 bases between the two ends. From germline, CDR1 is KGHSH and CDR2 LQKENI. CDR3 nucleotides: TGTGCCAGCTCACCGGAGATGAACACTGAAGCTTTCTTT. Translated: CASSPEMNTEAFF.

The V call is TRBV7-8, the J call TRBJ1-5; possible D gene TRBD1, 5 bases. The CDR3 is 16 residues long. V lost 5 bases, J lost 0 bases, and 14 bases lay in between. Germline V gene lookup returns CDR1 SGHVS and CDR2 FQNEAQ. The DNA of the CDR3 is TGTGCCAGCAGCCTAAGGGACTCGACTAGCAATCAGCCCCAGCATTTT. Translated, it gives CASSLRDSTSNQPQHF.

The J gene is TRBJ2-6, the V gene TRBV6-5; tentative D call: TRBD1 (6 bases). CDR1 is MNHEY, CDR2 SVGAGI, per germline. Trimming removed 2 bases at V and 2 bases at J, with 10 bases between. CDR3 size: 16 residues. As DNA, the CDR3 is TGTGCCAGCAGTTACCGAACAGGGACTGGGGCCAACGTCCTGACTTTC. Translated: CASSYRTGTGANVLTF.

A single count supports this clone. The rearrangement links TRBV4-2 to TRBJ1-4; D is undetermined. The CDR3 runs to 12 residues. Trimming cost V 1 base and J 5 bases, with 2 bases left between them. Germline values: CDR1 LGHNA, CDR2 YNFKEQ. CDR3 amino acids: CASSQVNEKLFF. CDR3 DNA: TGTGCCAGCAGCCAAGTAAATGAAAAACTGTTTTTT.

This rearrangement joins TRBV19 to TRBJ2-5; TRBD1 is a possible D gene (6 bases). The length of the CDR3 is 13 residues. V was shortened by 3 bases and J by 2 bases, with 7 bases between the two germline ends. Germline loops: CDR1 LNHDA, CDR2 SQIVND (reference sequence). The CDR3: CASSIGQQETQYF. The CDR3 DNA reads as TGTGCCAGTAGTATTGGACAGCAAGAGACCCAGTACTTC.

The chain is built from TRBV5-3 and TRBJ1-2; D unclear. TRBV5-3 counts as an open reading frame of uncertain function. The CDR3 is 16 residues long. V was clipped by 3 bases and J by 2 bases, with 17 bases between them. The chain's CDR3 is CARSSRGPPLNYGYTF. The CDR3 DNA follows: TGTGCCAGAAGCTCCCGAGGGCCGCCCTTGAACTATGGCTACACCTTC.

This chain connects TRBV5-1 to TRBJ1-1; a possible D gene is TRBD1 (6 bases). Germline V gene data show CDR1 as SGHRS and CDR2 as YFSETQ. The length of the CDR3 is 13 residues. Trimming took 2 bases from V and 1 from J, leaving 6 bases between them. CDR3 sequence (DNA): TGCGCCAGCAGCTTCAGGGGGAACACTGAAGCTTTCTTT. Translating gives CASSFRGNTEAFF.

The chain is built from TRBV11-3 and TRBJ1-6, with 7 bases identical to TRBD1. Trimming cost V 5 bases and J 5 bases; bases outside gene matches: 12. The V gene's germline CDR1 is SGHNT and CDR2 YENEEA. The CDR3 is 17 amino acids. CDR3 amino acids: CASSPGQAAFDNSPLHF. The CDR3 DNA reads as TGTGCCAGCAGCCCCGGACAGGCCGCTTTCGATAATTCACCCCTCCACTTT.

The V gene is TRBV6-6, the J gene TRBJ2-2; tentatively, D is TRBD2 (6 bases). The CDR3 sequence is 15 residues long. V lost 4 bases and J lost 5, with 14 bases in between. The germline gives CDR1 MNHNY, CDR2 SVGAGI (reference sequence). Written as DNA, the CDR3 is TGTGCCAGCAGTTTTAGGGCAGGGAGGACCGGGGAGCTGTTTTTT. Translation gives CASSFRAGRTGELFF.

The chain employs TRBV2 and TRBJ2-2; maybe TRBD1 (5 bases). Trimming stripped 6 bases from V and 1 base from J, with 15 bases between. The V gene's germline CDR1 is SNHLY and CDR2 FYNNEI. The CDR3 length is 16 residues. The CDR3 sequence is CASRAEGALNTGELFF. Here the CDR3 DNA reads TGTGCCAGCAGGGCGGAAGGGGCCCTGAACACCGGGGAGCTGTTTTTT.

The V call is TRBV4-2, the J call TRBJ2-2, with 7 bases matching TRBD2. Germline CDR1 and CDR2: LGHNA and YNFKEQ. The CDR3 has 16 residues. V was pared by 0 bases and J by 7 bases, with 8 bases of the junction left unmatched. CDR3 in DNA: TGTGCCAGCAGCCAAGACCCGGCGGGGGAGGTCGGGGAGCTGTTTTTT. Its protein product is CASSQDPAGEVGELFF.

CDR3 protein: CASSPAPIGGAIDEQFF. CDR3 sequence (DNA): TGTGCCAGCAGTCCCGCCCCTATAGGGGGGGCCATAGATGAGCAGTTCTTC. The chain carries TRBV27 and TRBJ2-1, with D maybe TRBD2 (7 bases). CDR3 length equals 17 residues. Trimming pared 5 bases from V and 8 bases from J, leaving 25 bases between. The germline CDR1 and CDR2 sequences are MNHEY and SMNVEV (reference sequence).

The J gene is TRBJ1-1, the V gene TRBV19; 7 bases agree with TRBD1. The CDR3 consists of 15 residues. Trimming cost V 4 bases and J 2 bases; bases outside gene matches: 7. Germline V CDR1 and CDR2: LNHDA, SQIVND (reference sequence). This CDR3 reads CASSKIYRGNTEAFF. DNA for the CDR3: TGTGCCAGTAGTAAAATTTACAGGGGAAACACTGAAGCTTTCTTT. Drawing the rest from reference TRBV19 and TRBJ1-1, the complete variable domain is DGGITQSPKYLFRKEGQNVTLSCEQNLNHDAMYWYRQDPGQGLRLIYYSQIVNDFQKGDIAEGYSVSREKKESFPLTVTSAQKNPTAFYLCASSKIYRGNTEAFFGQGTRLTVV.